This TCR beta chain was identified during a study of OX40 agonist ivuxolimab in advanced cancers. Study-level findings and limits: Antigen specificity remained undetermined for the expanded peripheral T cells.

Only in-frame clones appear in the TCRdb table, and some are missing; sequencing was by immunoSEQ multiplex PCR. The sample lists about 94,000 clones, 92% occurring once. The germline V gene encodes CDR1 SQVTM and CDR2 ANQGSEA. Trimming shortened V by 7 bases and J by 7 bases, and 14 bases separated the two germline ends. The CDR3 has 12 residues. For this clone: Its antigen remains unidentified.

V is TRBV29-1 and J is TRBJ2-1; D is possibly TRBD2 (5 bases). This TCR derives from an adult with an advanced solid tumor such as melanoma, head and neck, liver or kidney cancer. Sequencing was performed on CD4+ or CD8+ T cells sorted from blood, taken in a trial of the OX40 agonist ivuxolimab. DNA of the CDR3: TGCAGCGCGCCGCCCTCGGGGAATGAGCAGTTCTTC. Residues: CSAPPSGNEQFF.